A single sample is the source of the 11 T cell receptor beta chains below, sequenced in a study of blood T cells in healthy people across ages. For the second PCR, which ran for about 7 to 11 cycles, a sample-barcoded 5' primer and a J-beta primer mix were used. TCRdb ran MiXCR on the 5' RACE reads and lists one entry per CDR3 protein. Of roughly 720,000 distinct CDR3 sequences in the sample, roughly 50% are singletons; the top ten hold about 42%. Sequenced: blood. The receptors were gathered from an elderly man in good health.

This rearrangement joins TRBV6-1 to TRBJ2-1; D is perhaps TRBD2 (5 bases). Germline V gene sequence: CDR1 MNHNS, CDR2 SASEGT. The V end lost 1 base, the J end lost 6 bases, and 13 bases lay between the germline ends. The CDR3 is 15 amino acids. CDR3 DNA: TGTGCCAGCAGTGAAGGCCCATGGGAGCGCAATGAGCAGTTCTTC. Its protein product is CASSEGPWERNEQFF.

The chain uses TRBV2 and TRBJ2-1; 7 bases agree with TRBD2. The CDR3 covers 17 residues. Germline-derived CDR1 and CDR2 are SNHLY and FYNNEI. V gave up 2 bases and J gave up 3 bases; unmatched junction bases: 10. The chain's CDR3 is CASSETSLADIYNEQFF. Here the CDR3 DNA reads TGTGCCAGCAGTGAAACCTCTCTAGCGGACATCTACAATGAGCAGTTCTTC. Full variable domain (remainder filled in from reference TRBV2 and TRBJ2-1): EPEVTQTPSHQVTQMGQEVILRCVPISNHLYFYWYRQILGQKVEFLVSFYNNEISEKSEIFDDQFSVERPDGSNFTLKIRSTKLEDSAMYFCASSETSLADIYNEQFFGPGTRLTVL.

This clonotype has a handful of counts. The chain joins TRBV20-1 to TRBJ1-2, with D uncertain. This CDR3 is built from 13 residues. V was trimmed by 8 bases and J by 1 base, leaving 14 bases between them. Germline assignment: CDR1 DFQATT and CDR2 SNEGSKA (reference sequence). CDR3: CSPKGGINYGYTF. In nucleotides, the CDR3 is TGCAGTCCCAAGGGCGGAATTAACTATGGCTACACCTTC.

This chain uses TRBV9 with TRBJ2-1; no firm D call. This CDR3 has 13 amino acids. Germline V gene data show CDR1 as SGDLS and CDR2 as YYNGEE. Trimming took off 3 bases at V and 8 bases at J, with 12 bases between the two ends. This CDR3 reads CASSGEVPDEQFF. In DNA form, the CDR3 reads TGTGCCAGCAGCGGAGAAGTCCCTGATGAGCAGTTCTTC.

The chain links TRBV10-2 to TRBJ2-1; the D is unclear. The end of the DNA aligns better with TRBJ2-7, so the J call may be wrong. The CDR3 consists of 16 residues. Germline-derived CDR1 and CDR2 are WSHSY and SAAADI. CDR3 nucleotides: TGCGCCAGCAGTGAGTCGTTCTCGAGCTCCTACAATGAGCAGTACTTC. It translates to CASSESFSSSYNEQYF.

The genes are TRBV12-3 or TRBV12-4 and TRBJ1-2, with D unclear. The CDR3 length is 12 residues. Trimming left V 6 bases short and J 8 bases short, with 13 bases between. The CDR3 DNA follows: TGTGCCAGCAGGTTGGCTCCCTCGGGCTACACCTTC. As protein: CASRLAPSGYTF.

This clonotype was seen a few times. This chain connects TRBV12-3 or TRBV12-4 to TRBJ2-7; D is perhaps TRBD1 (6 bases). The CDR3 runs 12 residues. V lost 0 bases, J lost 7 bases, and 7 bases lay in between. This CDR3 reads CASSLAGTEQYF. The CDR3 DNA reads TGTGCCAGCAGTTTAGCCGGGACAGAGCAGTACTTC.

The chain has TRBV4-1 and TRBJ2-1, with 8 nucleotides matching TRBD2. CDR1 is MGHRA and CDR2 is YSYEKL in the germline V gene. Trimming took 3 bases from V and 9 from J; bases not matched to a gene: 19. This CDR3 spans 18 amino acids. CDR3 nucleotide sequence: TGCGCCAGCAGCCACGCAGCATCCGGGACTAGGGGGGCTGGTGAGCAGTTCTTC. Protein sequence: CASSHAASGTRGAGEQFF.

V and J are TRBV7-6 and TRBJ1-4; possible D gene TRBD1, 6 bases. The CDR3 length is 14 residues. The germline V gene has CDR1 SGHVS and CDR2 FNYEAQ. V shed 3 bases and J shed 7 bases, with 12 bases lying between them. CDR3 residues: CASSFLQGSEKLFF. Written as DNA, the CDR3 is TGTGCCAGCAGCTTCCTACAGGGCAGTGAAAAACTGTTTTTT.

V gene TRBV2 combines with J gene TRBJ2-1, with TRBD2 identical over 11 bases. The CDR3 loop spans 17 amino acids. Unmatched junction bases numbered 14, after V lost 7 bases and J lost 6 bases. CDR1 is SNHLY, CDR2 FYNNEI, per germline. CDR3 bases: TGTGCCAGCACCCTCGAATGGACTAGCGGGCTATCCAATGAGCAGTTCTTC. Encoded protein: CASTLEWTSGLSNEQFF.

V gene TRBV12-3 or TRBV12-4 combines with J gene TRBJ2-4; 12 positions agree with TRBD2. The end of the DNA is better explained by TRBJ2-7, so the J call may be wrong. The CDR3 contains 15 residues. In nucleotides, the CDR3 is TGTGCCAGCAGCCCTAGCGGGAGGGCCTATAACGAGCAGTACTTC. It translates to CASSPSGRAYNEQYF.